This T cell receptor beta chain was recovered during a study of radiotherapy plus CTLA-4 blockade in lung cancer. The overall study: Objective responses were seen in around 19% of patients, disease control in roughly 30%.

In germline, CDR1 is SEHNR, CDR2 FQNEAQ (reference sequence). Trimming stripped 5 bases from V and 0 bases from J, with 10 bases between. The CDR3 is made up of 14 amino acids. Note on this clone: Its antigen is not identified.

Sequencing was performed with immunoSEQ multiplex PCR; in TCRdb, only in-frame clones are kept and a portion is missing. The table lists tens of thousands of clones, roughly 76% of them singletons. Study-wide results and limits: Following radiotherapy plus ipilimumab, tumor-derived TCR clones expanded in the blood.

Focal radiation and CTLA-4 blockade (ipilimumab) were tested in chemo-refractory metastatic non-small-cell lung cancer patients. This chain joins TRBV7-9 and TRBJ1-1, with unresolved D. The TCR comes from a human donor with non-small cell lung cancer who had stable disease on radiotherapy plus ipilimumab. The specimen comprised peripheral blood, sampled from a patient treated with radiotherapy plus ipilimumab. CDR3 sequence reads: CASSPPGLNTEAFF. CDR3 nucleotides: TGTGCCAGCAGCCCCCCTGGATTGAACACTGAAGCTTTCTTT.